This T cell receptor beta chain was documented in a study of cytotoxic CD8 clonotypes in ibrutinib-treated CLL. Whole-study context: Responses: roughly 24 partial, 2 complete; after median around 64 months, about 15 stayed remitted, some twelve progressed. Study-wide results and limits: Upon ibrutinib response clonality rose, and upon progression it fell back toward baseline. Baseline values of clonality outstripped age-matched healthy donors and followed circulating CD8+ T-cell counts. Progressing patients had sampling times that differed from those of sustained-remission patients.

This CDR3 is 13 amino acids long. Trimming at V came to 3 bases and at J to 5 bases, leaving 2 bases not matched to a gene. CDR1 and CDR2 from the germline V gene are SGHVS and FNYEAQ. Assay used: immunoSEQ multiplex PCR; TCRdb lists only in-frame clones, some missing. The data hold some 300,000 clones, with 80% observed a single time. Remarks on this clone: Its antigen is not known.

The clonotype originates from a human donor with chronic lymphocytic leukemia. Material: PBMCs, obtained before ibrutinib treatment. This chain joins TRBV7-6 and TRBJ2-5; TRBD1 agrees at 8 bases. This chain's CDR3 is CASSFRGRETQYF. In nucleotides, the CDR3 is TGTGCCAGCAGCTTCAGGGGGCGGGAGACCCAGTACTTC.